Given below is one T cell receptor beta chain in context. Its antigen is unknown. One base away there is no much larger clone; base qualities are not given. CDR1 and CDR2, per the germline V gene, are ENHRY and SYGVKD. Including cysteine and phenylalanine, the CDR3 has 17 amino acids. Only the CDR3 region is kept as DNA, spanning 51 bases read in frame from base 1. Unmatched junction bases come to 12, with V trimmed by 4 bases and J by 5 bases. This sample is part of a study of blood T cells in healthy people across ages (dated by TCRdb to the mid-2010s). About the study as a whole: In model experiments, template switching captured roughly one uniquely barcoded TCR beta cDNA molecule for every two T cells. The study measured age-related changes in TCR beta repertoire diversity using deep sequencing normalized with unique cDNA molecular identifiers. The donors were divided into four age groups: young (average around 16 years), middle-aged (approximately 42), aged (approximately 64) and long-lived (more than 75). Donors of different ages were randomly distributed across sequencing lanes to avoid experimental bias. The study analyzed two additional independent replicas of 1 million unique cDNA reads from the same blood draw for two donors, one aged 18 to 30 and one aged 80 or older.

Library generation was performed with 5' RACE. TCRdb names Illumina HiSeq 2500 as the instrument used. A second roughly 6 to 11 cycle PCR used a sample-barcoded 5' primer and a J-beta primer mix. A template-switch 5' adaptor carrying 12 random nucleotides introduced a unique molecular identifier onto each TCR beta cDNA molecule. Each sample yielded at least 2.5 million CDR3-containing paired-end reads. All of the RNA was converted into first-strand cDNA using the Mint cDNA synthesis kit, with a TRBC-specific oligonucleotide serving as the primer. Following uracil-DNA glycosylase treatment, a first 18-cycle PCR with universal primers M1SS and BC2_uni_R was performed on all cDNA. For the original study's pipeline: For normalization, 1 million high-quality reads, each with a distinct molecular identifier, were randomly selected from each sample. Reads with shared molecular identifiers were discarded instead of being binned into consensus sequences. MiTCR, set to a Q25 quality threshold and the strictest error-elimination algorithm, was used for CDR3 identification, clonotype clustering and error correction. Lower-bound total TCR beta diversity was estimated with a nonparametric unseen species model using Euler transformation. TCRdb ran its own pipeline on the public reads, namely fastp trimming at Q25 and MiXCR clone calling, and kept in-frame beta chains. Rows with one shared CDR3 protein collapse into an entry with the most common genes and DNA. TCRdb, not the authors, supplied the V and J calls. This sample gives about 720,000 distinct CDR3 sequences in total; about 20% of them show up just once. Under 25% of the sample is taken by the ten largest.

The roughly 38 donors, aged roughly 6 to 90 years, were systemically healthy Caucasian individuals from Russia. Each donor gave ten milliliters of peripheral blood, collected into EDTA-treated Vacutainer tubes. Ficoll-Paque density-gradient centrifugation was used to isolate PBMCs, with at least 7 million obtained per sample. Total RNA was extracted from PBMCs with Trizol reagent, with at least 5.5 micrograms obtained per sample. For every donor, flow cytometry on a PBMC aliquot measured the percentage of naive CD45RAhigh/CD27high T cells. Results and caveats for the whole study, not just this receptor: Because donor CMV infection status was unknown, age-related changes in expanded clonotypes were potentially confounded. Observed TCR beta diversity per million T cells fell roughly linearly with age, and a significant reduction was already apparent by age approximately 41. Estimates of total diversity from one million sequenced T cells were regarded as lower bounds and underestimates. Conclusive comparison of naive and antigen-experienced compartments was prevented by the profiling of bulk unsorted PBMCs. Compared with the aged group, the long-lived group had more naive CD4+ T cells, fewer expanded clones and increased TCR diversity, suggesting age selection. The percentage of naive T cells measured by flow cytometry correlated strongly with observed TCR beta diversity.

This clonotype was obtained from a man aged 65-85 years in good health. The V and J segments used are TRBV10-3 and TRBJ2-3; 10 bases in between match TRBD2. Material for sequencing was blood. The DNA sequence reads TGTGCCATCAGTGTTAAGACTAGCGGGTTCCAGAGAGATACGCAGTATTTT. Translated, it gives CAISVKTSGFQRDTQYF.